This T cell receptor (beta chain) appears in the sequencing data of a study of CD8 T cells in ankylosing spondylitis. For this clonotype: This may arise from a read error, as a much more abundant clone is one base away.

Germline V gene sequence: CDR1 KGHDR, CDR2 SFDVKD. CDR3 length equals 17 residues. TCRdb passed the 5' RACE reads through MiXCR, listing each CDR3 protein once. Here the sample spans about 92,000 distinct CDR3 sequences, approximately 9% being singletons. This chain links TRBV24-1 with TRBJ2-1, with 8 bases that match TRBD2. The clonotype originates from a male donor with ankylosing spondylitis or in good health (not recorded which). Sequencing was done on a sample of blood, either unsorted or a sorted T cell fraction (not recorded which). CDR3 loop: CATGDSAGVPFYNEQFF. The CDR3 bases are TGTGCCACCGGTGACTCAGCGGGGGTACCCTTCTACAATGAGCAGTTCTTC.